This entry is about one T cell receptor beta chain. No antigen is known for it. Libraries were prepared by immunoSEQ multiplex PCR; TCRdb keeps only in-frame clonotypes and omits some of them. The repertoire has around 310,000 clones, 85% to 90% of them found once; the top ten carry about 5%. The source of the sample is a study of Ad26.COV2.S vaccination and SARS-CoV-2 variants. In the study overall: Once, or twice with 56 days between doses, Ad26.COV2.S was given intramuscularly. The study, taken as a whole, reports: Non-spike TCR breadth was similar in vaccine and placebo recipients. Spike-specific TCR breadth was greater in vaccine than placebo recipients.

The CDR3 consists of 13 residues. V was clipped by 0 bases and J by 5 bases, with 8 bases between them. The germline V gene encodes CDR1 SGHNT and CDR2 YYREEE (reference sequence). Treatment given: roughly 18 received Ad26.COV2.S at low or high dose, single or two shots; roughly five received placebo; per-sample allocation not given. It was on day 63 after the first vaccine or placebo injection that samples were taken. At a Boston site, the person donating was an adult of 18-55 years. V gene TRBV5-4 combines with J gene TRBJ2-5; no clear D. Sequencing was performed on peripheral blood, taken in a trial of Ad26.COV2.S vaccine versus placebo. This receptor was identified in a person aged 18-60 years who received the Ad26.COV2.S COVID-19 vaccine or a placebo. The CDR3 sequence is CASSLAGVETQYF. The CDR3 region has the DNA TGTGCCAGCAGCTTGGCCGGAGTGGAGACCCAGTACTTC.